The clone carrying this TCR beta chain was seen once. The junction had 10 bases not matched to a gene; V was cut back by 5 bases and J by 1 base. This CDR3 region has 16 residues. Per the authors' pipeline: Estimates of nucleated cell counts were drawn from the amplification of reference gene primers. Produced via immunoSEQ multiplex PCR; TCRdb's table is partial and in-frame only. That table is the source of V, J and clone size, and D and trimming were worked out from the DNA. The sample lists roughly 220,000 clones, just over 85% occurring once. The data stem from a study of blood T cell repertoires in COVID-19. Study overall: The analysed material was cDNA or gDNA that came from T cells, B-cell-depleted T cells, or PBMCs.

This sequence was found in a woman aged 40-49 years with acute COVID-19. The chain joins TRBV6-7 to TRBJ2-5; 7 positions match TRBD2. TRBV6-7 is an open reading frame, and its role is uncertain. The sequenced sample consisted of PBMCs or T cells enriched from blood (not recorded which). CDR3 DNA sequence: TGTGCCAGCAGTCGACTGGTGCCTAGCGGCCAAGAGACCCAGTACTTC. As protein: CASSRLVPSGQETQYF.